The clone carrying this T cell receptor beta chain was seen just once. The germline CDR1 and CDR2 sequences are SGHNT and YYREEE (reference sequence). J was trimmed by 2 bases and V by 4 bases; bases with no gene match: 12. The CDR3 covers 17 residues. These data belong to a study of cytomegalovirus exposure and HLA in healthy donors. The PCR was carried out with 60 Vbeta primers and 13 Jbeta primers. The table came from immunoSEQ multiplex PCR; TCRdb's copy has only in-frame clones and leaves some out. In the table there are about 110,000 clones, around 81% of which are singletons. This receptor was obtained from a woman in her twenties or thirties in good health and CMV-seronegative. The V and J genes are TRBV5-4 and TRBJ2-1; 7 positions match TRBD2. Material for sequencing was PBMCs. CDR3 loop: CASSPGGGGGAYNEQFF. CDR3 sequence (DNA): TGTGCCAGCAGCCCCGGTGGTGGGGGAGGGGCCTACAATGAGCAGTTCTTC.